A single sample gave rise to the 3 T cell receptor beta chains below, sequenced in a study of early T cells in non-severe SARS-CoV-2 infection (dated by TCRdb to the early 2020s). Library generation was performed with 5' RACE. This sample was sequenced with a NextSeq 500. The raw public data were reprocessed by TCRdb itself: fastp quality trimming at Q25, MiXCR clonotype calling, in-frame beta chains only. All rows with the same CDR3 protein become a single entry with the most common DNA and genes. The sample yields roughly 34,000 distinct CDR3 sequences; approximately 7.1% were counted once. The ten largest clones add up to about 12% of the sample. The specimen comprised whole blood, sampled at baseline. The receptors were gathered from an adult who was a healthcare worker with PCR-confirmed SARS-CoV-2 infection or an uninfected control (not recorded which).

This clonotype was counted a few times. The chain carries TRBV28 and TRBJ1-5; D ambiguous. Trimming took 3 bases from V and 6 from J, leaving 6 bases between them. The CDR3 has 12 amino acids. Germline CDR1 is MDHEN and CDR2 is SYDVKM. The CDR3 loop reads CASSFGVQPQHF. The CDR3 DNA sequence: TGTGCCAGCAGTTTCGGAGTTCAGCCCCAGCATTTT.

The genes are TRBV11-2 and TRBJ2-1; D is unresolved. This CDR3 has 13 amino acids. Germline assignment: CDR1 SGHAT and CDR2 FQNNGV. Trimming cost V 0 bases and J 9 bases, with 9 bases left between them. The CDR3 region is CASSLESSSEQFF. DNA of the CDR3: TGTGCCAGCAGCTTAGAATCAAGCAGTGAGCAGTTCTTC.

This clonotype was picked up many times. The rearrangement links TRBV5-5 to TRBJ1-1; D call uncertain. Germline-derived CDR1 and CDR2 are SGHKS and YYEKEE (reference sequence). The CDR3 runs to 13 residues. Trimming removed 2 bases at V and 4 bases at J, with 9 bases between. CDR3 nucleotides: TGTGCCAGCAGCTTTACAGCGACCACTGAAGCTTTCTTT. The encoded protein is CASSFTATTEAFF. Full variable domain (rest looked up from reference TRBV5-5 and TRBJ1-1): DAGVTQSPTHLIKTRGQQVTLRCSPISGHKSVSWYQQVLGQGPQFIFQYYEKEERGRGNFPDRFSARQFPNYSSELNVNALLLGDSALYLCASSFTATTEAFFGQGTRLTVV.